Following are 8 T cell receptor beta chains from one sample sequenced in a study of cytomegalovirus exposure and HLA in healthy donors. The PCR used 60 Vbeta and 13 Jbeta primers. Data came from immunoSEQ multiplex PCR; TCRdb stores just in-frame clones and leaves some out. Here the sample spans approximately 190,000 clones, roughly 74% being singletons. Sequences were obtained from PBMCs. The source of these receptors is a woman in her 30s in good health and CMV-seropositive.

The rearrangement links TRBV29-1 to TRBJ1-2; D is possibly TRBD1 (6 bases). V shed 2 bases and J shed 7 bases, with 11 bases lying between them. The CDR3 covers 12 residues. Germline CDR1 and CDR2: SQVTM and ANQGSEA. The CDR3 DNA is TGCAGCGTTGAAATACAGGGTGGTGGCTACACCTTC. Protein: CSVEIQGGGYTF.

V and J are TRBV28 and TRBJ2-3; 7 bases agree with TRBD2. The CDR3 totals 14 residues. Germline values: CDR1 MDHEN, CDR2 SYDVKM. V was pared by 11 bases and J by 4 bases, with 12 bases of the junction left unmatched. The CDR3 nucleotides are TGTGCCGGGGCGCCTAGCGGAGGGCCAGATACGCAGTATTTT. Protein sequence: CAGAPSGGPDTQYF. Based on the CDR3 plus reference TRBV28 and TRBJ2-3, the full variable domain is DVKVTQSSRYLVKRTGEKVFLECVQDMDHENMFWYRQDPGLGLRLIYFSYDVKMKEKGDIPEGYSVSREKKERFSLILESASTNQTSMYLCAGAPSGGPDTQYFGPGTRLTVL.

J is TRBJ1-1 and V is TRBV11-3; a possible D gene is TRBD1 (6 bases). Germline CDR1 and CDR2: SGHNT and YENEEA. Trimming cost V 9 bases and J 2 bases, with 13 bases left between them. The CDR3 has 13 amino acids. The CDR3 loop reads CASLGQTNTEAFF. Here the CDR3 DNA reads TGTGCCAGTTTGGGACAAACAAACACTGAAGCTTTCTTT.

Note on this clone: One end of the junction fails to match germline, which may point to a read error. For the CDR3, the DNA is TGTGCCAGCCGTGAGGGGGAGGATGTGAATGAGCAGTTCTTC. Its protein product is CASREGEDVNEQFF. This sequence joins TRBV6-4 and TRBJ2-1, with D perhaps TRBD1 or TRBD2 (6 bases each). CDR1 is MRHNA, CDR2 SNTAGT, per germline. The CDR3 runs 14 residues.

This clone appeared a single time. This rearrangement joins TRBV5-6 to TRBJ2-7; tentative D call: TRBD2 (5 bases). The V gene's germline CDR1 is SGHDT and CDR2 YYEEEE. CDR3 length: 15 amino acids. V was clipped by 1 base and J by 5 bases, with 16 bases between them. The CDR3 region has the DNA TGTGCCAGCAGCTTGAGTTTACTAGGAATCAACGAGCAGTACTTC. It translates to CASSLSLLGINEQYF.

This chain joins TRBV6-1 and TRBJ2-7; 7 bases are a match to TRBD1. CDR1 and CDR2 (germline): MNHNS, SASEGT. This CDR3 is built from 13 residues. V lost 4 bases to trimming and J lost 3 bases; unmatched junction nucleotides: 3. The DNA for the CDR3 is TGTGCCAGCAGTGTGTCAGGGGGCTACGAGCAGTACTTC. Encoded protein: CASSVSGGYEQYF.

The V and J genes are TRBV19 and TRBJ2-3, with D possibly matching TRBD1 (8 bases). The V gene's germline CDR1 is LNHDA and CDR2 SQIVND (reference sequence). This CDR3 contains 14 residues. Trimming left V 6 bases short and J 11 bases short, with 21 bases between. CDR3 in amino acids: CASRPTGGAGWQYF. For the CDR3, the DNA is TGTGCCAGTAGGCCAACAGGGGGGGCAGGGTGGCAGTATTTT.

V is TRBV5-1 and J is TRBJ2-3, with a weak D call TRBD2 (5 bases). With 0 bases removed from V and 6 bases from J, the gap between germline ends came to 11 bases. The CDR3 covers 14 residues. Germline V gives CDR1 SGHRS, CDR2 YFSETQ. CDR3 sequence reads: CASSLGPGEDTQYF. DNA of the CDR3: TGCGCCAGCAGCTTGGGCCCCGGGGAGGATACGCAGTATTTT.